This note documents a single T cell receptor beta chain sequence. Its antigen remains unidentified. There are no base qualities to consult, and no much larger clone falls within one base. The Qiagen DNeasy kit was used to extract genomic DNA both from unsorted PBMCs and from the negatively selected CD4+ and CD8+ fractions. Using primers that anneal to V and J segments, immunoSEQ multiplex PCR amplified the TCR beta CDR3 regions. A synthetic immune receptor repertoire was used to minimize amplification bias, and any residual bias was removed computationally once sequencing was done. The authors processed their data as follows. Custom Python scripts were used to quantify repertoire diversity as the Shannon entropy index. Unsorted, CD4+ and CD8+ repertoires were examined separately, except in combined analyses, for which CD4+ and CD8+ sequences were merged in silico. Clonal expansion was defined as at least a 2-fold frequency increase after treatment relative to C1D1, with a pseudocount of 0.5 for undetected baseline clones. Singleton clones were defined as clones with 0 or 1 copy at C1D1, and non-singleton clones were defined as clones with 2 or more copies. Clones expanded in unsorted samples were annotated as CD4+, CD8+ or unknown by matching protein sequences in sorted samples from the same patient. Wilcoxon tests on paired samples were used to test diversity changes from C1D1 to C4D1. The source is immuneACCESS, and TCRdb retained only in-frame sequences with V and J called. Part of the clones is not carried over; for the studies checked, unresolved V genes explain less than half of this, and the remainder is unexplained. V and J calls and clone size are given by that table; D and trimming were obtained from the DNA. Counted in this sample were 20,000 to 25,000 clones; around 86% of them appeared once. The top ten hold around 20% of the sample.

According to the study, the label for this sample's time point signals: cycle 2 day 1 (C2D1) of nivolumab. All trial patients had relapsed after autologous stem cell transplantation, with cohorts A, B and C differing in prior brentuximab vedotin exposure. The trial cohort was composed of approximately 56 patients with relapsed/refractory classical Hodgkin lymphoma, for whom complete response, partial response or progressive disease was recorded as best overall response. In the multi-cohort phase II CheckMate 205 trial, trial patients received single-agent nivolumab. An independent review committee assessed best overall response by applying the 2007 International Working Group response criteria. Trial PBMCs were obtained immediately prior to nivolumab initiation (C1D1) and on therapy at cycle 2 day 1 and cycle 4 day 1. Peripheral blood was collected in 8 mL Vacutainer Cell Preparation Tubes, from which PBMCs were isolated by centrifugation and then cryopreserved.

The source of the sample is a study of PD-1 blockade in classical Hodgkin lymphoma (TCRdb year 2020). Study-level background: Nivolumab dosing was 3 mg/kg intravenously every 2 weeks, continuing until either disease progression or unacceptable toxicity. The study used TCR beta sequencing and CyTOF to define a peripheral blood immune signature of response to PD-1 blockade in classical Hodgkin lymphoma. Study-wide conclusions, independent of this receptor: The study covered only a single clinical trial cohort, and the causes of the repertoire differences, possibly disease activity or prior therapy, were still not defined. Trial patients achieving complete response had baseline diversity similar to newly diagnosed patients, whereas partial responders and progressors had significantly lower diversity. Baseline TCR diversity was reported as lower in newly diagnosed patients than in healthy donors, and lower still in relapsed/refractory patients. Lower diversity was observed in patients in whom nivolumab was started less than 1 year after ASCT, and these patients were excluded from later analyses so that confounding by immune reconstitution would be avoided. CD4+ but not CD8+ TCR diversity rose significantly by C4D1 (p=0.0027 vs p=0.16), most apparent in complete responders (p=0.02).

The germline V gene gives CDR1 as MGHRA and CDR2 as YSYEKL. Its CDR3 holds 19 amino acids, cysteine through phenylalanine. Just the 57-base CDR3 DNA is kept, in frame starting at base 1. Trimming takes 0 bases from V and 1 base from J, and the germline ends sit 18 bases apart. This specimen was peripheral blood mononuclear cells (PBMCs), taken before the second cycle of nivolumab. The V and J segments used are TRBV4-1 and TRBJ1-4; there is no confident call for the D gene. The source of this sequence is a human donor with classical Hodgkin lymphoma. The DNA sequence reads TGCGCCAGCAGCCAAGATAGGGCGTGGCAGATTTTAACTAATGAAAAACTGTTTTTT. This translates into CASSQDRAWQILTNEKLFF.